This T cell receptor (beta chain) was retrieved from a study of blood T cell repertoires in COVID-19. Background on the study: PBMCs, B-cell-depleted T cells, or T cells provided the cDNA or gDNA that made up the material.

Germline CDR1 SNHLY, CDR2 FYNNEI. Deletions cut 4 bases from V and 4 bases from J, with 10 bases between. The CDR3 sequence is 13 residues long. The data were produced by immunoSEQ multiplex PCR, yet TCRdb's version contains in-frame clones alone and is incomplete. Of 150,000 to 200,000 clones listed, around 82% are singletons. J is TRBJ1-2 and V is TRBV2; no clear D. Sample: peripheral blood. The TCR was taken from a woman in her thirties or forties with COVID-19, enrolled during active disease. The CDR3 coding sequence is TGTGCCAGCAGTGGGACTTCCCTCTATGGCTACACCTTC. Translated: CASSGTSLYGYTF.